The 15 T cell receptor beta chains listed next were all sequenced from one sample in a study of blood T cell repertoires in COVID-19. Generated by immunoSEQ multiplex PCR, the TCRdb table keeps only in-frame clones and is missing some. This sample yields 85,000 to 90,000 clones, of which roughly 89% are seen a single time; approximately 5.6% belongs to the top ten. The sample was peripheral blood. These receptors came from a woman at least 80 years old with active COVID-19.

CDR3 sequence: CASSDRYNEQFF. The CDR3 bases are TGTGCCAGCAGCGACAGATACAATGAGCAGTTCTTC. V and J are TRBV11-2 and TRBJ2-1; weak D call: TRBD1 (5 bases). V gave up 5 bases and J gave up 4 bases, with 6 bases separating them. The CDR3 covers 12 residues. Germline values: CDR1 SGHAT, CDR2 FQNNGV.

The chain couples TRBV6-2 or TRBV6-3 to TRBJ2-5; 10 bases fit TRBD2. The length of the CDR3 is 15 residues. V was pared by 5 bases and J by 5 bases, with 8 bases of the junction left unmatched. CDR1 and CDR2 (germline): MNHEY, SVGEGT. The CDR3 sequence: CASSLQLAGGETQYF. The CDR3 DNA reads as TGTGCCAGCAGTCTACAGTTAGCGGGGGGTGAGACCCAGTACTTC.

This chain's CDR3 is CASSSRSVETQYF. The DNA of the CDR3 is TGTGCCAGCAGCTCCCGTAGCGTAGAGACCCAGTACTTC. This rearrangement joins TRBV11-1 to TRBJ2-5; tentative D call: TRBD2 (5 bases). Germline values: CDR1 SGHAT, CDR2 FQDESV (reference sequence). Trimming stripped 4 bases from V and 4 bases from J, with 10 bases between. The CDR3 is 13 residues long.

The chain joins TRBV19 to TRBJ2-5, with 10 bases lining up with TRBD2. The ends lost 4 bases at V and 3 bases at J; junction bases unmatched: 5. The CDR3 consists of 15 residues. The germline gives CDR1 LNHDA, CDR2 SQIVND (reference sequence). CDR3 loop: CASSTVAGGEETQYF. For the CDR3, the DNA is TGTGCCAGTAGTACGGTAGCGGGAGGAGAAGAGACCCAGTACTTC.

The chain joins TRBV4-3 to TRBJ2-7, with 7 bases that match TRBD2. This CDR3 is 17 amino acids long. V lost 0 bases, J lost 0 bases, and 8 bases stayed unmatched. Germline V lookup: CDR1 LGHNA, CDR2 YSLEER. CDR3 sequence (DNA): TGCGCCAGCAGCCAAGACCACCTAGCGGCGGCCTCCTACGAGCAGTACTTC. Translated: CASSQDHLAAASYEQYF.

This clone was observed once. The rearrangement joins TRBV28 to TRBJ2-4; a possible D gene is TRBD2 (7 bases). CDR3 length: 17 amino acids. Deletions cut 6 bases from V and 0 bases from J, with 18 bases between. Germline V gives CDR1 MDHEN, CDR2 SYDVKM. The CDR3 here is CASREVGGTIAKNIQYF. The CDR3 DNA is TGTGCCAGCAGGGAGGTCGGGGGGACAATAGCCAAAAACATTCAGTACTTC.

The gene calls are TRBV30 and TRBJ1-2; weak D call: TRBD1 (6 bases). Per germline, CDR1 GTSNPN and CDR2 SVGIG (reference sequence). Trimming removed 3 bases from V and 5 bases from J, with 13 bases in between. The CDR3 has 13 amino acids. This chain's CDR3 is CAWSRSQGYGYTF. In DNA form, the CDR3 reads TGTGCCTGGAGCCGTTCGCAGGGGTATGGCTACACCTTC.

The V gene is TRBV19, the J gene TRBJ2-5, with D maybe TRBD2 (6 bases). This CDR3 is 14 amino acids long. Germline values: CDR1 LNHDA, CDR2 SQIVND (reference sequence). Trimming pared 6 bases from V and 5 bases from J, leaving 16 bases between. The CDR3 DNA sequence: TGTGCCAGTAGCGAGGGAGAGGAGGGGGAGACCCAGTACTTC. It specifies CASSEGEEGETQYF.

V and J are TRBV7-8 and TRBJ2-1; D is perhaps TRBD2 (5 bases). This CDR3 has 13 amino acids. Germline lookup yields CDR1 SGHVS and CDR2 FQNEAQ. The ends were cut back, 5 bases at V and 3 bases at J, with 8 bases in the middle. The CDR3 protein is CASSGSVYNEQFF. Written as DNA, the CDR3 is TGTGCCAGCAGCGGGAGTGTCTACAATGAGCAGTTCTTC. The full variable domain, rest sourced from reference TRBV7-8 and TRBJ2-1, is GAGVSQSPRYKVAKRGQDVALRCDPISGHVSLFWYQQALGQGPEFLTYFQNEAQLDKSGLPSDRFFAERPEGSVSTLKIQRTQQEDSAVYLCASSGSVYNEQFFGPGTRLTVL.

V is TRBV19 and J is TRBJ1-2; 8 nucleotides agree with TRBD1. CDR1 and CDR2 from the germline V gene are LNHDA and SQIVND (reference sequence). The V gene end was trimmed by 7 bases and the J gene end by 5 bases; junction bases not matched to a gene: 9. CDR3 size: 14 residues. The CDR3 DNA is TGTGCCAGTAAACCGGGACAGGAAACTTATGGCTACACCTTC. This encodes CASKPGQETYGYTF.

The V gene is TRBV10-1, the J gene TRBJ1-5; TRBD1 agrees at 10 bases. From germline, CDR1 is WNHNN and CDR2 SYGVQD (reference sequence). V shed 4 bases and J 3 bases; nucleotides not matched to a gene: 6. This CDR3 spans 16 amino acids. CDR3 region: CASSGRDRGPNQPQHF. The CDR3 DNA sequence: TGCGCCAGCAGTGGCCGGGACAGGGGTCCCAATCAGCCCCAGCATTTT.

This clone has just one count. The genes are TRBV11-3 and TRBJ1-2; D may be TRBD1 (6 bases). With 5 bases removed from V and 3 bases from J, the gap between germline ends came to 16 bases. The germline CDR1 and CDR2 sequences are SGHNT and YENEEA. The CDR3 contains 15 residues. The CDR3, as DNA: TGTGCCAGCAGCGACACCCTGGACAGCGACTATGGCTACACCTTC. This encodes CASSDTLDSDYGYTF.

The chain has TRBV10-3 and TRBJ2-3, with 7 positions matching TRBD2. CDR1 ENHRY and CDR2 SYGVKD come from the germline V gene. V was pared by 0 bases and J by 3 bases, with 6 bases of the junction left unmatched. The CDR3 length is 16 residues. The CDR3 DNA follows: TGTGCCATCAGTGAGTCGGGGGGGTCGTCGACAGATACGCAGTATTTT. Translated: CAISESGGSSTDTQYF.

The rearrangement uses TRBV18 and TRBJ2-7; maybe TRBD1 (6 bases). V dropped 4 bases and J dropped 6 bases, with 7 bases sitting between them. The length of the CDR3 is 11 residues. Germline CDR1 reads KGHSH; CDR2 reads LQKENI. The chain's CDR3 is CASSLGAEQYF. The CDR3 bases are TGTGCCAGCTCACTGGGGGCCGAGCAGTACTTC.

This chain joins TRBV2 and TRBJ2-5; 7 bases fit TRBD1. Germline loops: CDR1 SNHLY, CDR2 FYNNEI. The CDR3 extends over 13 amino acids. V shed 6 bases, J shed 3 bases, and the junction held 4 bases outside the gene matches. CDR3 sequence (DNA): TGTGCCAGCAGGCTAGGGACAGAAGAGACCCAGTACTTC. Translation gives CASRLGTEETQYF.